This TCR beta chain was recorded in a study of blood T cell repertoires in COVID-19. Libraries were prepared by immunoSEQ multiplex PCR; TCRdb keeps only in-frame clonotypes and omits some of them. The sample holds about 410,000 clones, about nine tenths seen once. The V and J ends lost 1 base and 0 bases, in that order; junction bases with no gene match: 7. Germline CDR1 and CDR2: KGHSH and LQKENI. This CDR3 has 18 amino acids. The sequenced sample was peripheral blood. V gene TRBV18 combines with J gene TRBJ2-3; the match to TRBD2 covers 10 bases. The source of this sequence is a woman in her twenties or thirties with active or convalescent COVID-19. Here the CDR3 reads CASSPRLAGATSTDTQYF. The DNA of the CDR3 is TGTGCCAGCTCACCACGGCTAGCGGGAGCAACTAGCACAGATACGCAGTATTTT. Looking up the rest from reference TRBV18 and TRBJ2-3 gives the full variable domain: NAGVMQNPRHLVRRRGQEARLRCSPMKGHSHVYWYRQLPEEGLKFMVYLQKENIIDESGMPKERFSAEFPKEGPSILRIQQVVRGDSAAYFCASSPRLAGATSTDTQYFGPGTRLTVL.